The 8 T cell receptor beta chains listed next were all sequenced from one sample in a study of long-term antiretroviral therapy in people with HIV. The authors ran the immunoSEQ assay, v3.0, at survey level. TCRdb's table, derived via immunoSEQ multiplex PCR, lists solely in-frame clones and lacks some. The sample carries 30,000 to 35,000 clones, roughly 74% recorded once. The input for sequencing was unsorted PBMCs, taken 3 years after starting antiretroviral therapy. The source is a man in his forties or fifties with HIV.

V gene TRBV18 combines with J gene TRBJ2-7, with 10 bases fitting TRBD1. Germline CDR1 and CDR2: KGHSH and LQKENI. CDR3 size: 16 residues. J lost 0 bases, V lost 0 bases, and 2 bases had no gene match. CDR3 loop: CASSPPGQGGSYEQYF. CDR3 sequence (DNA): TGTGCCAGCTCACCACCCGGACAGGGGGGCTCCTACGAGCAGTACTTC.

J is TRBJ2-1 and V is TRBV15; a possible D gene is TRBD2 (6 bases). V shed 1 base and J shed 8 bases, with 15 bases lying between them. This CDR3 has 15 amino acids. In germline, CDR1 is LNHNV, CDR2 YYDKDF (reference sequence). DNA for the CDR3: TGTGCCACCAGCAGAGGGGGGGAGGCAAACGATGAGCAGTTCTTC. It encodes CATSRGGEANDEQFF.

The CDR3 DNA reads as TGTGCCAGCTCACCACCGACTAGCGGACAAGAGACCCAGTACTTC. Encoded protein: CASSPPTSGQETQYF. This chain connects TRBV18 to TRBJ2-5; 9 bases are shared with TRBD2. This CDR3 is built from 15 residues. Germline lookup yields CDR1 KGHSH and CDR2 LQKENI. Germline trimming cut 0 bases from V and 2 bases from J; bases unmatched to any gene: 1.

The rearrangement joins TRBV27 to TRBJ1-1; 8 bases map to TRBD1. This CDR3 region has 15 residues. The J segment lost 4 bases and the V segment lost 5 bases, leaving 9 bases of the junction unmatched. Germline values: CDR1 MNHEY, CDR2 SMNVEV (reference sequence). The CDR3 here is CASSVIRGLGTEAFF. Here the CDR3 DNA reads TGTGCCAGCAGTGTAATCAGGGGGCTGGGCACTGAAGCTTTCTTT.

This sequence joins TRBV7-9 and TRBJ2-6; no definite D call. Trimming pared 1 base from V and 0 bases from J, leaving 4 bases between. The germline CDR1 and CDR2 sequences are SEHNR and FQNEAQ (reference sequence). The CDR3 length is 15 residues. CDR3 region: CASSLDGSGANVLTF. The DNA for the CDR3 is TGTGCCAGCAGCTTAGACGGCTCTGGGGCCAACGTCCTGACTTTC.

The chain employs TRBV5-1 and TRBJ1-1; maybe TRBD1 (5 bases). V was cut by 4 bases and J by 4 bases, with 11 bases left in between. Looked up from germline, CDR1 is SGHRS and CDR2 is YFSETQ. This CDR3 has 13 residues. The CDR3, as DNA: TGCGCCAGCAGCCCGGGGGGGGTCACTGAAGCTTTCTTT. It specifies CASSPGGVTEAFF.

The rearrangement uses TRBV11-2 and TRBJ2-3; 8 bases align to TRBD1. Trimming cost V 5 bases and J 2 bases; bases outside gene matches: 6. The CDR3 has 15 residues. Germline V lookup: CDR1 SGHAT, CDR2 FQNNGV. CDR3 sequence (DNA): TGTGCCAGCAGCCCCGGACAGGGCATCACAGATACGCAGTATTTT. It is translated as CASSPGQGITDTQYF.

The chain links TRBV11-3 to TRBJ2-7; 8 bases are a match to TRBD2. V was pared by 0 bases and J by 3 bases, with 1 base of the junction left unmatched. Germline V gene lookup returns CDR1 SGHNT and CDR2 YENEEA. This CDR3 has 14 amino acids. CDR3 in DNA: TGTGCCAGCAGCTTAGAGAGCGGGAGCTACGAGCAGTACTTC. Translated: CASSLESGSYEQYF.